A single sample is the source of the 27 T cell receptor beta chains below, sequenced in a study of sequential checkpoint blockade in melanoma. Regarding treatment: randomized to nivolumab then ipilimumab (arm A) or the reverse (arm B). The data were produced by immunoSEQ multiplex PCR, yet TCRdb's version contains in-frame clones alone and is incomplete. The table records about 40,000 clones, just over 85% of them present only once. Sequenced here: CD8+ T cells sorted from blood (inferred from file names), sampled from a patient given nivolumab and ipilimumab in sequence. These receptors all stem from a human donor with melanoma.

The chain combines TRBV27 with TRBJ2-2; the D gene is possibly TRBD1 (6 bases). The CDR3 loop spans 13 amino acids. Trimming removed 4 bases at V and 4 bases at J, with 7 bases between. The germline V gene has CDR1 MNHEY and CDR2 SMNVEV (reference sequence). CDR3 sequence: CASSSQGTGELFF. Written as DNA, the CDR3 is TGTGCCAGCAGTTCACAGGGCACCGGGGAGCTGTTTTTT.

V is TRBV9 and J is TRBJ2-1, with 14 bases fitting TRBD2. Looked up from germline, CDR1 is SGDLS and CDR2 is YYNGEE. CDR3 length: 15 amino acids. Trimming took 4 bases from V and 8 from J; bases not matched to a gene: 5. CDR3 sequence reads: CASSPGTSGSYEQFF. The CDR3 nucleotides read TGTGCCAGCAGCCCAGGGACTAGCGGGAGTTATGAGCAGTTCTTC.

V and J are TRBV6-6 and TRBJ1-5; 7 bases are a match to TRBD1. The CDR3 length is 16 residues. Germline assignment: CDR1 MNHNY and CDR2 SVGAGI (reference sequence). J lost 0 bases, V lost 5 bases, and 7 bases had no gene match. CDR3 protein: CASSPPGQYSNQPQHF. The CDR3 DNA reads TGTGCCAGCAGTCCCCCGGGACAGTATAGCAATCAGCCCCAGCATTTT.

The genes are TRBV7-9 and TRBJ2-2; TRBD1 matches 9 bases. CDR1 is SEHNR, CDR2 FQNEAQ, per germline (reference sequence). The V segment lost 6 bases and the J segment 6 bases; nucleotides outside the gene matches: 8. This CDR3 is 15 amino acids long. The CDR3 loop reads CASRGTGGLAGELFF. CDR3 in DNA: TGTGCCAGCAGGGGAACAGGGGGCCTCGCCGGGGAGCTGTTTTTT.

This clone was seen once. The rearrangement uses TRBV9 and TRBJ2-1, with 7 positions matching TRBD2. Losses at the gene ends were 3 bases for V and 0 bases for J; bases not matched to a gene: 9. This CDR3 contains 17 residues. Germline lookup yields CDR1 SGDLS and CDR2 YYNGEE. DNA of the CDR3: TGTGCCAGCAGCGCTCAGAGCGGGATGAGCTCCTACAATGAGCAGTTCTTC. Its protein product is CASSAQSGMSSYNEQFF.

The CDR3 protein is CASSVGRQNTEAFF. CDR3 DNA sequence: TGTGCCAGCAGCGTAGGTAGACAGAACACTGAAGCTTTCTTT. V usage is TRBV9 and J usage is TRBJ1-1, with unresolved D. Trimming cost V 0 bases and J 1 base, with 7 bases left between them. Germline V gene lookup returns CDR1 SGDLS and CDR2 YYNGEE. This CDR3 region has 14 residues. Drawing the rest from reference TRBV9 and TRBJ1-1, the complete variable domain is DSGVTQTPKHLITATGQRVTLRCSPRSGDLSVYWYQQSLDQGLQFLIQYYNGEERAKGNILERFSAQQFPDLHSELNLSSLELGDSALYFCASSVGRQNTEAFFGQGTRLTVV.

The rearrangement joins TRBV28 to TRBJ2-7, with 9 nucleotides matching TRBD1. Germline CDR1 and CDR2: MDHEN and SYDVKM. The CDR3 length is 14 residues. V shed 5 bases and J 3 bases; nucleotides not matched to a gene: 5. CDR3 bases: TGTGCCAGCAGTCCGGGACAGGGAAACTACGAGCAGTACTTC. Its translation is CASSPGQGNYEQYF.

The rearrangement links TRBV7-9 to TRBJ1-2, with 10 bases matching TRBD1. Unmatched junction bases numbered 2, after V lost 5 bases and J lost 5 bases. The CDR3 runs 13 residues. Germline CDR1 and CDR2: SEHNR and FQNEAQ (reference sequence). The CDR3 sequence: CASSPGQGYGYTF. Here the CDR3 DNA reads TGTGCCAGCAGCCCGGGACAGGGGTATGGCTACACCTTC.

The chain links TRBV19 to TRBJ1-1; a possible D gene is TRBD1 (6 bases). CDR3 size: 13 residues. CDR1 is LNHDA and CDR2 is SQIVND in the germline V gene (reference sequence). V lost 6 bases, J lost 4 bases, and 12 bases lay in between. The CDR3 DNA reads as TGTGCCAGTAGAACAGGGCCGGGCACTGAAGCTTTCTTT. Amino acids: CASRTGPGTEAFF.

The chain couples TRBV7-6 to TRBJ2-1; D may be TRBD2 (6 bases). This CDR3 contains 16 residues. Germline assignment: CDR1 SGHVS and CDR2 FNYEAQ. The V gene lost 5 bases and the J gene lost 0 bases, with 14 bases spanning the gap. The CDR3 protein is CASSPWGGTSYNEQFF. CDR3 sequence (DNA): TGTGCCAGCAGCCCCTGGGGCGGGACCTCCTACAATGAGCAGTTCTTC.

V is TRBV18 and J is TRBJ2-7; 9 bases match TRBD1. Germline loops: CDR1 KGHSH, CDR2 LQKENI. The CDR3 length is 16 residues. V dropped 0 bases and J dropped 3; count of bases not matched to a gene: 6. The CDR3 DNA follows: TGTGCCAGCTCACCACCCACGGGACAGGGTTTCTACGAGCAGTACTTC. Amino acid sequence: CASSPPTGQGFYEQYF.

The rearrangement joins TRBV15 to TRBJ1-5; 7 bases align to TRBD1. After removal of 5 bases from V and 4 bases from J, the junction contained 8 bases not matched to a gene. Per the germline V gene, CDR1 is LNHNV and CDR2 is YYDKDF (reference sequence). This CDR3 has 15 residues. DNA for the CDR3: TGTGCCACCAGCGTGGCGACAGGGATGAATCAGCCCCAGCATTTT. Its translation: CATSVATGMNQPQHF.

The gene calls are TRBV19 and TRBJ2-7; 8 positions agree with TRBD1. The length of the CDR3 is 15 residues. Germline V gives CDR1 LNHDA, CDR2 SQIVND (reference sequence). V was clipped by 4 bases and J by 7 bases; unmatched bases: 12. The CDR3 DNA sequence: TGTGCCAGTAGTACCGGACAGGGTTGGGTTTCGGAGCAGTACTTC. The encoded protein is CASSTGQGWVSEQYF. Filled out from reference TRBV19 and TRBJ2-7, the complete variable domain reads DGGITQSPKYLFRKEGQNVTLSCEQNLNHDAMYWYRQDPGQGLRLIYYSQIVNDFQKGDIAEGYSVSREKKESFPLTVTSAQKNPTAFYLCASSTGQGWVSEQYFGPGTRLTVT.

Concerning this clone itself: An end of the junction does not agree with germline; a read error may underlie this. The genes are TRBV13 and TRBJ2-2; 13 bases map to TRBD2. This CDR3 comprises 19 residues. Germline V gene data show CDR1 as PRHDT and CDR2 as FYEKMQ (reference sequence). The CDR3 DNA is TGTGCCAGCAGCCCCCCCGGGACTAGCGGGAAAACGAACACCGGGGAGCCGTTTTTT. Protein product: CASSPPGTSGKTNTGEPFF.

This clone turned up a few times. The gene calls are TRBV14 and TRBJ2-1; TRBD1 might be the D (6 bases). V was clipped by 0 bases and J by 6 bases, with 9 bases between them. Germline values: CDR1 SGHDN, CDR2 FVKESK. This CDR3 has 14 residues. The CDR3 DNA reads as TGTGCCAGCAGCCAAGAACAGGGCACCAATGAGCAGTTCTTC. Translating it yields CASSQEQGTNEQFF.

This chain joins TRBV5-1 and TRBJ2-1; 7 nucleotides line up with TRBD2. Per germline, CDR1 SGHRS and CDR2 YFSETQ. Unmatched junction bases numbered 2, after V lost 0 bases and J lost 8 bases. This CDR3 is 13 amino acids long. The CDR3 DNA reads as TGCGCCAGCAGCTTGGCGGGAGGATATGAGCAGTTCTTC. Amino acids: CASSLAGGYEQFF.

The chain recombines TRBV29-1 with TRBJ2-7; TRBD1 matches 10 bases. CDR3 length: 11 residues. V was pared by 6 bases and J by 7 bases, with 3 bases of the junction left unmatched. Germline lookup yields CDR1 SQVTM and CDR2 ANQGSEA. The CDR3 region has the DNA TGCAGCGTCCGGACAGGGGGAGAGCAGTACGTC. It translates to CSVRTGGEQYV.

In this sample, this clone turned up a few times. CDR3 sequence reads: CASSLRQSATNEKLFF. The CDR3 DNA reads TGTGCCAGCAGCTTAAGACAGTCTGCAACTAATGAAAAACTGTTTTTT. The genes are TRBV7-9 and TRBJ1-4; perhaps TRBD1 as D (5 bases). This CDR3 spans 16 amino acids. The V gene lost 2 bases and the J gene lost 0 bases, with 10 bases spanning the gap. Germline-derived CDR1 and CDR2 are SEHNR and FQNEAQ (reference sequence).

This clone was picked up one time. The chain joins TRBV12-5 to TRBJ1-5; tentatively, D is TRBD1 (6 bases). Trimming shortened V by 0 bases and J by 1 base, and 10 bases separated the two germline ends. This CDR3 spans 16 amino acids. The V gene's germline CDR1 is LGHNT and CDR2 FRNRAP. The CDR3 nucleotides are TGTGCTAGTGGTTTGGTCATCGACAGGAGCAATCAGCCCCAGCATTTT. It specifies CASGLVIDRSNQPQHF.

The chain joins TRBV28 to TRBJ1-1; 9 bases line up with TRBD1. Germline lookup yields CDR1 MDHEN and CDR2 SYDVKM. CDR3 length: 16 amino acids. V was pared by 5 bases and J by 5 bases, with 12 bases of the junction left unmatched. The CDR3 region has the DNA TGTGCCAGCAGTCCTTGGACAGGGGAAGGACTGACTGAAGCTTTCTTT. Amino acids: CASSPWTGEGLTEAFF.

This clone was picked up one time. This chain joins TRBV29-1 and TRBJ1-4; D is possibly TRBD1 (5 bases). The CDR3 is 13 amino acids. Germline V gene sequence: CDR1 SQVTM, CDR2 ANQGSEA. The V and J ends lost 7 bases and 8 bases respectively, with 17 bases between them. The CDR3 nucleotides read TGCAGCGCTCAATCGACAGTCCTAGAAAAACTGTTTTTT. It encodes CSAQSTVLEKLFF.

This clone showed up just a few times. The chain joins TRBV19 to TRBJ2-7, with 11 bases aligning to TRBD2. Germline CDR1 LNHDA, CDR2 SQIVND (reference sequence). J was trimmed by 7 bases and V by 4 bases; bases with no gene match: 9. This CDR3 comprises 15 residues. The CDR3 DNA sequence: TGTGCCAGTAGTACCCCTACTAGCGGGAGAGTAGAGCAGTACGTC. Its protein is CASSTPTSGRVEQYV.

The CDR3 nucleotides read TGTGCCAGCAGCTTAGAAGCTTGGACAGGAAAGTCCACCGGGGAGCTGTTTTTT. This translates into CASSLEAWTGKSTGELFF. The V gene is TRBV7-2, the J gene TRBJ2-2, with 7 bases aligning to TRBD1. V was pared by 1 base and J by 4 bases, with 12 bases of the junction left unmatched. CDR1 is SGHTA, CDR2 FQGNSA, per germline. The CDR3 runs 18 residues.

In its sample, this clone was seen many times. This rearrangement joins TRBV5-1 to TRBJ1-1; possibly TRBD1 for D (5 bases). Germline CDR1 is SGHRS and CDR2 is YFSETQ. The length of the CDR3 is 17 residues. V was trimmed by 3 bases and J by 4 bases, leaving 22 bases between them. The CDR3 DNA follows: TGCGCCAGCAGCTGGGCAAGGTCGGAGGGACGGGGCACTGAAGCTTTCTTT. Amino acids: CASSWARSEGRGTEAFF.

The chain is built from TRBV9 and TRBJ1-1, with D possibly matching TRBD1 (5 bases). The germline gives CDR1 SGDLS, CDR2 YYNGEE. V gave up 2 bases and J gave up 1 base, with 9 bases separating them. The CDR3 runs 14 residues. CDR3 nucleotides: TGTGCCAGCAGCGTGGCAGGGTCGAACACTGAAGCTTTCTTT. Protein sequence: CASSVAGSNTEAFF.

This clone appeared a single time. This sequence joins TRBV19 and TRBJ1-1; TRBD1 agrees at 9 bases. CDR3 length: 14 amino acids. V gave up 3 bases and J gave up 7 bases; unmatched junction bases: 6. CDR1 and CDR2 (germline): LNHDA, SQIVND (reference sequence). The CDR3 nucleotides read TGTGCCAGTAGTATCCCGGACAGGGGTGATGAAGCTTTCTTT. This codes for CASSIPDRGDEAFF.

This sequence joins TRBV29-1 and TRBJ2-1; 14 nucleotides align to TRBD2. This CDR3 has 18 amino acids. Germline CDR1 is SQVTM and CDR2 is ANQGSEA. J was trimmed by 4 bases and V by 7 bases; bases with no gene match: 15. The CDR3 reads CSADPGLAGEVPYNEQFF. CDR3 coding DNA: TGCAGCGCTGATCCGGGACTAGCGGGAGAGGTCCCTTACAATGAGCAGTTCTTC.